This TCR beta chain stems from a study of T-cell reconstitution after alpha-beta-depleted transplantation in children. During its preparation, the TCRbeta library received unique molecular identifiers. MiXCR was run by TCRdb on the PCR reads, yielding one entry per CDR3 protein. The sample yields about 600,000 distinct CDR3 sequences, about 11% seen once. This CDR3 is built from 16 residues. V was pared by 5 bases and J by 3 bases, with 10 bases of the junction left unmatched. Germline V gene lookup returns CDR1 SEHNR and CDR2 FQNEAQ (reference sequence). This TCR was sampled from a human donor who donated a stem cell graft to a child with acute myeloid leukemia. This specimen was PBMCs from the stem cell graft donor, taken from the stem cell graft. V and J are TRBV7-9 and TRBJ2-3, with 8 bases lining up with TRBD2. CDR3 nucleotides: TGTGCCAGCAGCCCTACTAGCGGCCCTGGGACAGATACGCAGTATTTT. Translating gives CASSPTSGPGTDTQYF.